The 12 T cell receptor beta chains given below trace back to one sample, sequenced in a study of T cells in Graves' hyperthyroidism and ophthalmopathy. What was amplified from RNA transcripts were TCR beta CDR3 regions. The HTBI primer set drove a first-round RT-PCR of the TCR CDR3. MiXCR, run by TCRdb on the multiplex PCR reads, gives a single entry per CDR3 protein. The top ten clones hold around 27% of a sample with approximately 380,000 distinct CDR3 sequences, roughly an eighth of them seen once. Sequenced material: blood. The receptors stem from a man aged 45-65 years with Graves' ophthalmopathy.

The chain is built from TRBV29-1 and TRBJ1-4, with a weak D call TRBD1 (5 bases). Trimming pared 8 bases from V and 8 bases from J, leaving 15 bases between. CDR1 is SQVTM, CDR2 ANQGSEA, per germline. There are 12 residues in the CDR3. In nucleotides, the CDR3 is TGCAGCATCGGCAGGGAGGGGGAAAAACTGTTTTTT. Protein sequence: CSIGREGEKLFF.

The chain is built from TRBV6-2 or TRBV6-3 and TRBJ2-6; TRBD2 is a possible D gene (5 bases). V lost 7 bases, J lost 0 bases, and 16 bases lay in between. The CDR3 sequence is 17 residues long. The germline V gene encodes CDR1 MNHEY and CDR2 SVGEGT. The chain's CDR3 is CASIPGNRSSGANVLTF. The CDR3 DNA is TGTGCCAGCATCCCCGGGAACAGAAGCTCTGGGGCCAACGTCCTGACTTTC.

This clonotype has a handful of counts. The rearrangement links TRBV24-1 to TRBJ2-1, with 10 bases that match TRBD1. The trim removed 7 bases at V and 5 bases at J, leaving 7 bases unmatched. From germline, CDR1 is KGHDR and CDR2 SFDVKD. The CDR3 spans 15 residues. The CDR3 spells CATRTWDRGDNEQFF. CDR3 nucleotide sequence: TGTGCCACCAGAACTTGGGACAGGGGTGACAATGAGCAGTTCTTC.

A word on this clonotype: It may be a read error: a sequence one base away is much more abundant. CDR3 bases: TGCAGTGCTAGTAGGCTAGTGGCACATGAGCAGTACTTC. It yields the protein CSASRLVAHEQYF. This sequence joins TRBV20-1 and TRBJ2-7; D call uncertain. Germline V gene data show CDR1 as DFQATT and CDR2 as SNEGSKA (reference sequence). This CDR3 region has 13 residues. Trimming took off 3 bases at V and 7 bases at J, with 16 bases between the two ends.

The V call is TRBV9, the J call TRBJ2-1; possible D gene TRBD2, 6 bases. The ends were cut back, 2 bases at V and 0 bases at J, with 12 bases in the middle. This CDR3 is built from 16 residues. Germline loops: CDR1 SGDLS, CDR2 YYNGEE. The DNA for the CDR3 is TGTGCCAGCAGCGTTGGGGGGATCCACTCCTACAATGAGCAGTTCTTC. Residues: CASSVGGIHSYNEQFF.

This clonotype has ten or more counts. The chain recombines TRBV20-1 with TRBJ1-2, with D hard to call. Germline V gene data show CDR1 as DFQATT and CDR2 as SNEGSKA (reference sequence). The CDR3 consists of 10 residues. V dropped 6 bases and J dropped 7 bases, with 9 bases sitting between them. The CDR3 DNA reads as TGCAGTGCCATCGCCGGTGGCTACACCTTC. This gives the protein CSAIAGGYTF.

This clonotype was counted a few times. This could be a read error, since a much larger clone is one nucleotide away. The conserved phenylalanine or tryptophan normally closing the CDR3 is absent here, so this likely arose from a read error. Here the CDR3 reads CASSTVGSLVYEQYL. In DNA, the CDR3 is TGTGCCAGCAGCACAGTCGGGTCTTTGGTCTACGAGCAGTACCTC. J is TRBJ2-7 and V is TRBV7-8; unclear D gene. Germline CDR1 and CDR2: SGHVS and FQNEAQ. The CDR3 is 15 amino acids. V lost 5 bases and J 3 bases, leaving 17 bases between the germline ends.

The sample holds many counts of this clonotype. This chain uses TRBV6-1 with TRBJ2-3; 13 nucleotides line up with TRBD2. J lost 3 bases, V lost 5 bases, and 5 bases had no gene match. CDR3 size: 16 residues. The germline V gene encodes CDR1 MNHNS and CDR2 SASEGT. CDR3 region: CASSLLAGGLTDTQYF. The CDR3, as DNA: TGTGCCAGCAGTTTACTAGCGGGAGGGTTGACAGATACGCAGTATTTT.

This clonotype was seen at least ten times. The genes are TRBV7-3 and TRBJ2-1, with a weak D call TRBD2 (7 bases). The germline CDR1 and CDR2 sequences are SGHTA and FQGTGA. The CDR3 covers 13 residues. V dropped 5 bases and J dropped 8 bases, with 13 bases sitting between them. The CDR3 sequence is CASSNRGADEQFF. CDR3 nucleotide sequence: TGTGCCAGCAGCAATCGGGGGGCCGATGAGCAGTTCTTC.

Only a few counts were recorded for this clonotype. The J gene is TRBJ1-4, the V gene TRBV27, with a tentative D call TRBD1 (5 bases). Germline V gene data show CDR1 as MNHEY and CDR2 as SMNVEV (reference sequence). Trimming removed 1 base from V and 3 bases from J, with 12 bases in between. This CDR3 contains 16 residues. CDR3 residues: CASSLWGKRANEKLFF. Written as DNA, the CDR3 is TGTGCCAGCAGTTTATGGGGGAAGCGAGCTAATGAAAAACTGTTTTTT. Using reference TRBV27 and TRBJ1-4 for the parts outside the CDR3, the full variable domain is EAQVTQNPRYLITVTGKKLTVTCSQNMNHEYMSWYRQDPGLGLRQIYYSMNVEVTDKGDVPEGYKVSRKEKRNFPLILESPSPNQTSLYFCASSLWGKRANEKLFFGSGTQLSVL.

This clonotype was seen repeatedly, ten times or more. This chain connects TRBV7-8 to TRBJ2-1; D unclear. The CDR3 totals 13 residues. The V end was cut by 6 bases, the J end by 5 bases, with 11 bases between. Germline CDR1 reads SGHVS; CDR2 reads FQNEAQ. As DNA, the CDR3 is TGTGCCAGCAGGACGGTATTGCACAATGAGCAGTTCTTC. This sequence encodes CASRTVLHNEQFF.

This clonotype was counted once. This rearrangement joins TRBV19 to TRBJ2-1; D might be TRBD1 or TRBD2, each matching 5 bases. V lost 3 bases and J lost 10, with 10 bases in between. Per the germline V gene, CDR1 is LNHDA and CDR2 is SQIVND (reference sequence). The CDR3 is 12 amino acids. CDR3 in amino acids: CASSMGESEQFF. The CDR3 nucleotides are TGTGCCAGTAGTATGGGGGAGTCGGAGCAGTTCTTC.